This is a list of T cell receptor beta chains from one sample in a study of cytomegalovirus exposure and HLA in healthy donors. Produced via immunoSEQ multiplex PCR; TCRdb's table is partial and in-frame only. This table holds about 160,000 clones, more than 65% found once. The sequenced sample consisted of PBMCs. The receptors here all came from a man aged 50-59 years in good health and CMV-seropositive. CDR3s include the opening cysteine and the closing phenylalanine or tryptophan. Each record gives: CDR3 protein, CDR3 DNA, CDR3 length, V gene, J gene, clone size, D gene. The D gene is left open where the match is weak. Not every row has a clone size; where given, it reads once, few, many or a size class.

CDR3: CASSLEVGAGGTAQHF
DNA: TGTGCCAGCAGCTTGGAGGTTGGGGCAGGGGGTACGGCCCAGCATTTT
length: 16
V: TRBV5-8
J: TRBJ1-5
size: few
D: TRBD1

CDR3: CASSEPDTQETQYF
DNA: TGTGCCAGCAGTGAACCCGACACCCAAGAGACCCAGTACTTC
length: 14
V: TRBV2
J: TRBJ2-5
size: NA
D: NA

CDR3: CASSQGTGNTEAFF
DNA: TGTGCCAGCTCCCAGGGGACAGGGAACACTGAAGCTTTCTTT
length: 14
V: TRBV18
J: TRBJ1-1
size: NA
D: TRBD1

CDR3: CASSPEPGNTEAFF
DNA: TGCGCCAGCAGCCCCGAACCGGGAAACACTGAAGCTTTCTTT
length: 14
V: TRBV5-1
J: TRBJ1-1
size: NA
D: NA

CDR3: CATRRLAGEETQYF
DNA: TGTGCCACCAGGCGACTAGCGGGGGAAGAGACCCAGTACTTC
length: 14
V: TRBV19
J: TRBJ2-5
size: NA
D: TRBD2

CDR3: CAWSVDPRGQPQHF
DNA: TGTGCCTGGAGTGTCGACCCCCGGGGTCAGCCCCAGCATTTT
length: 14
V: TRBV30
J: TRBJ1-5
size: NA
D: NA

CDR3: CASSKRWDTGTDTQYF
DNA: TGTGCCAGCAGTAAAAGGTGGGACACCGGGACAGATACGCAGTATTTT
length: 16
V: TRBV2
J: TRBJ2-3
size: NA
D: NA

CDR3: CASSRDYGETQYF
DNA: TGTGCCAGCAGCCGGGACTACGGGGAGACCCAGTACTTC
length: 13
V: TRBV7-3
J: TRBJ2-5
size: NA
D: TRBD2

CDR3: CASSFGGVYEQYF
DNA: TGTGCCAGCAGTTTCGGAGGGGTGTACGAGCAGTACTTC
length: 13
V: TRBV28
J: TRBJ2-7
size: NA
D: NA

CDR3: CAWSDRGFGYGYTF
DNA: TGTGCCTGGAGTGACAGGGGATTTGGGTATGGCTACACCTTC
length: 14
V: TRBV30
J: TRBJ1-2
size: NA
D: TRBD1

CDR3: CSAGGASGGTDTQYF
DNA: TGCAGCGCGGGGGGGGCTAGCGGGGGCACAGATACGCAGTATTTT
length: 15
V: TRBV29-1
J: TRBJ2-3
size: NA
D: TRBD2

CDR3: CASSAATSGEQFF
DNA: TGCGCCAGCAGCGCTGCGACTAGCGGTGAGCAGTTCTTC
length: 13
V: TRBV5-1
J: TRBJ2-1
size: NA
D: TRBD2

CDR3: CASSVTGTPFGEQFF
DNA: TGTGCCAGCAGCGTCACCGGGACACCCTTCGGTGAGCAGTTCTTC
length: 15
V: TRBV9
J: TRBJ2-1
size: NA
D: NA

CDR3: CASVSRGEGSYEQYF
DNA: TGTGCCAGCGTCTCCCGGGGGGAGGGTTCATACGAGCAGTACTTC
length: 15
V: TRBV28
J: TRBJ2-7
size: NA
D: TRBD2

CDR3: CASRRTGPNEKLFF
DNA: TGTGCCAGCAGGCGGACAGGGCCTAATGAAAAACTGTTTTTT
length: 14
V: TRBV28
J: TRBJ1-4
size: NA
D: TRBD1